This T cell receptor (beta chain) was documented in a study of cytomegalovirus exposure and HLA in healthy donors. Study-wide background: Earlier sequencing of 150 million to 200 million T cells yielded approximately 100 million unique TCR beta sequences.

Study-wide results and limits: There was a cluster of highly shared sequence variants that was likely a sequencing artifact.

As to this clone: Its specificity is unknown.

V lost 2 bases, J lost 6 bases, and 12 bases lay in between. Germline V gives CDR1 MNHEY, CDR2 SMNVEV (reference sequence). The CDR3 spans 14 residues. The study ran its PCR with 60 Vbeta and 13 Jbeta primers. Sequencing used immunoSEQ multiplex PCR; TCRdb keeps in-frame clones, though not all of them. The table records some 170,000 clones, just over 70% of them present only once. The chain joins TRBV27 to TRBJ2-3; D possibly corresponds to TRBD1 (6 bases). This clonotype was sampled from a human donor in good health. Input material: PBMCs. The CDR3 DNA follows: TGTGCCAGCAGTTTACCGGACAGAGCGGATACGCAGTATTTT. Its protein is CASSLPDRADTQYF.